The clone carrying this T cell receptor (beta chain) counts as large (0.1 to 1%). The antigen remains undetermined. These data originate in a study of STAT3 mutations in large granular lymphocyte leukemia. Clones were sequenced by immunoSEQ multiplex PCR, and TCRdb holds only the in-frame ones, with some missing. Found here are around 13,000 clones, over 75% of them singletons; the top ten hold about 51%. The CDR3 totals 14 residues. V was clipped by 2 bases and J by 1 base, with 9 bases between them. Germline CDR1 PRHDT, CDR2 FYEKMQ (reference sequence). Study findings and constraints: At least one immunodominant TCR beta clonotype appeared in every T-cell large granular lymphocyte leukemia patient. After therapy, about 35% of the 18 patients switched clonotypes, all new clones STAT3 wild type.

The sample taken for sequencing was peripheral blood mononuclear cells. The sequence came from a man between 60 and 75 years old with T-cell large granular lymphocyte leukemia. Some clones in this sample may be carry-over from other donors' samples. The rearrangement links TRBV13 to TRBJ2-7; perhaps TRBD1 as D (6 bases). The CDR3 region is CASSLQQGSYEQYF. The CDR3 DNA reads as TGTGCCAGCAGCTTACAACAGGGATCCTACGAGCAGTACTTC.